The entry below gives a single T cell receptor beta chain sequence along with its context. Survey-level immunoSEQ sequencing profiled the TCR beta repertoire. Clones were read by immunoSEQ multiplex PCR, and TCRdb kept only the in-frame ones, dropping some. The table includes around 50,000 clones, more than 85% detected once. The CDR3 spans 13 residues. Germline assignment: CDR1 MNHNS and CDR2 SASEGT. The V and J ends lost 0 bases and 7 bases respectively, with 9 bases between them. The chain combines TRBV6-1 with TRBJ2-5; tentative D call: TRBD1 (6 bases). Sequenced sample: PBMCs. This clonotype originated in a man in his forties with rheumatoid arthritis. The CDR3 DNA reads as TGTGCCAGCAGTGAAGCGGGGGCCGGGACCCAGTACTTC. Translating it yields CASSEAGAGTQYF.